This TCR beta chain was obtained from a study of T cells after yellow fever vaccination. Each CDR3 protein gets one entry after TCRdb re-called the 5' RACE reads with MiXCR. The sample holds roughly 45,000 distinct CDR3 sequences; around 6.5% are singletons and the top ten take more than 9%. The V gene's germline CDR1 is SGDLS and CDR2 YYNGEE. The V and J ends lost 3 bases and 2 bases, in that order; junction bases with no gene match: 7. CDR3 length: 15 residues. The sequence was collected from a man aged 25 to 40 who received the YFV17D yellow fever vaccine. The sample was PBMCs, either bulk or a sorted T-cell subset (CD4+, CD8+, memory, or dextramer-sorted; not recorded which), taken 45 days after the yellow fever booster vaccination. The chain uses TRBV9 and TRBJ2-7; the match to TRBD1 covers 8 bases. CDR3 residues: CASSATGTGAYEQYF. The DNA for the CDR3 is TGTGCCAGCAGCGCAACCGGGACAGGAGCCTACGAGCAGTACTTC.